The present entry profiles one T cell receptor (beta chain) with its context. Its target is unknown. This entry belongs to a study of CD8 T cells in Susac syndrome. About the study: Clinically active disease was present in about 6 of the sequenced Susac syndrome patients. Under ten of these patients were in remission.

Patients with Susac syndrome met diagnostic criteria that were recently defined for definite or probable disease. Trimming took off 4 bases at V and 6 bases at J, with 10 bases between the two ends. This CDR3 is built from 12 residues. CDR1 is DFQATT and CDR2 is SNEGSKA in the germline V gene (reference sequence). Study-wide points: It was acknowledged in the study that the number of individuals who were included in its TCR sequencing and HLA analysis was relatively small.

It was with random hexamers that roughly 0.45 to 1 ug RNA was reverse transcribed. It was immunoSEQ multiplex PCR that amplified TCR beta CDR3 across 54 Vbeta and 13 Jbeta. MiXCR was run by TCRdb on the immunoSEQ multiplex PCR reads, yielding one entry per CDR3 protein. The sample lists about 94,000 distinct CDR3 sequences; roughly 94% were seen once. The chain combines TRBV20-1 with TRBJ2-1, with unresolved D. Sequencing was done on a sample of CD4+ T cells from PBMCs. This TCR derives from a human donor with Susac syndrome. CDR3 in amino acids: CSAIDGPNEQFF. CDR3 sequence (DNA): TGCAGTGCTATCGACGGACCCAATGAGCAGTTCTTC.